The 15 T cell receptor beta chains listed next were all sequenced from one sample in a study of CD8 T cells in ankylosing spondylitis. Study-wide findings and caveats: There was a TCR beta motif, made of several highly homologous variants, that appeared characteristic of ankylosing spondylitis blood.

Each CDR3 protein gets one entry after TCRdb re-called the 5' RACE reads with MiXCR. The sample includes approximately 400,000 distinct CDR3 sequences, roughly 15% of them seen just once. These TCRs' antigens remain unknown. The sequencing sample was made of blood, either unsorted or a sorted T cell fraction (not recorded which). These receptors all come from a male donor with ankylosing spondylitis.

This clonotype was counted between two and nine times. V is TRBV27 and J is TRBJ1-3; D remains ambiguous. Trimming removed 5 bases at V and 7 bases at J, with 6 bases between. The germline CDR1 and CDR2 sequences are MNHEY and SMNVEV (reference sequence). This CDR3 is 11 amino acids long. The CDR3 loop reads CASSPPNTIYF. The CDR3 bases are TGTGCCAGCAGTCCCCCGAACACCATATATTTT.

This clonotype came up a few times. V is TRBV3-1 and J is TRBJ2-1; D is undetermined. Germline V gene lookup returns CDR1 LGHDT and CDR2 YNNKEL (reference sequence). Trimming left V 2 bases short and J 12 bases short, with 11 bases between. The CDR3 consists of 12 residues. DNA for the CDR3: TGTGCCAGCAGCCAACGGCAGGCCGGGCAGTTCTTC. Translated: CASSQRQAGQFF.

This clonotype has ten or more counts. This rearrangement joins TRBV20-1 to TRBJ1-1; D is perhaps TRBD1 (6 bases). Trimming took 6 bases from V and 4 from J, leaving 27 bases between them. CDR3 length: 17 amino acids. Germline values: CDR1 DFQATT, CDR2 SNEGSKA (reference sequence). The CDR3 region is CSAPNTGKGLSSTEAFF. The CDR3 bases are TGCAGTGCACCCAACACAGGGAAGGGTCTTTCGAGCACTGAAGCTTTCTTT.

This chain uses TRBV3-1 with TRBJ2-2; 9 bases align to TRBD2. The germline gives CDR1 LGHDT, CDR2 YNNKEL (reference sequence). This CDR3 is built from 16 residues. V trimming: 4 bases; J trimming: 3 bases; junction bases outside the gene matches: 6. The CDR3 bases are TGTGCCAGCAGCCTAGGGACTAGCTGGTACACCGGGGAGCTGTTTTTT. Translation gives CASSLGTSWYTGELFF.

CDR3 coding DNA: TGCGCCAGCAGCCCCGAAGGGGGCGGCTACGAGCAGTACTTC. Protein sequence: CASSPEGGGYEQYF. The chain has TRBV5-1 and TRBJ2-7, with 7 bases fitting TRBD1. The CDR3 sequence is 14 residues long. Germline CDR1 reads SGHRS; CDR2 reads YFSETQ. The ends lost 4 bases at V and 3 bases at J; junction bases unmatched: 7.

This chain connects TRBV29-1 to TRBJ1-2, with TRBD1 matching over 7 bases. The CDR3 runs 12 residues. Germline V lookup: CDR1 SQVTM, CDR2 ANQGSEA. V shed 0 bases and J 11 bases; nucleotides not matched to a gene: 6. CDR3 loop: CSVEEDRRVYTF. The CDR3 coding sequence is TGCAGCGTTGAAGAGGACAGGAGGGTTTACACCTTC. The full variable domain, completed using reference TRBV29-1 and TRBJ1-2, is SAVISQKPSRDICQRGTSLTIQCQVDSQVTMMFWYRQQPGQSLTLIATANQGSEATYESGFVIDKFPISRPNLTFSTLTVSNMSPEDSSIYLCSVEEDRRVYTFGSGTRLTVV.

The rearrangement joins TRBV6-2 or TRBV6-3 to TRBJ1-1; D gene uncertain. In germline, CDR1 is MNHEY, CDR2 SVGEGT. Trimming removed 7 bases from V and 2 bases from J, with 8 bases in between. The CDR3 runs 12 residues. In nucleotides, the CDR3 is TGTGCCAGCAAATTTGGAAACACTGAAGCTTTCTTT. This gives the protein CASKFGNTEAFF.

V gene TRBV9 combines with J gene TRBJ1-2, with D possibly TRBD1 on 6 matching bases. The CDR3 consists of 14 residues. The germline V and J ends were trimmed by 0 bases and 2 bases, with 8 bases remaining between them. The germline gives CDR1 SGDLS, CDR2 YYNGEE. CDR3 nucleotide sequence: TGTGCCAGCAGCGTAGTTGACAGGAACTATGGCTACACCTTC. It yields the protein CASSVVDRNYGYTF.

The rearrangement links TRBV5-1 to TRBJ2-2; D uncertain. CDR1 SGHRS and CDR2 YFSETQ come from the germline V gene. The CDR3 has 14 amino acids. The ends were cut back, 4 bases at V and 1 base at J, with 8 bases in the middle. The DNA of the CDR3 is TGCGCCAGCAGCCCTATGTGGAACACCGGGGAGCTGTTTTTT. Its protein product is CASSPMWNTGELFF. The full variable domain, its missing parts supplied by reference TRBV5-1 and TRBJ2-2, is KAGVTQTPRYLIKTRGQQVTLSCSPISGHRSVSWYQQTPGQGLQFLFEYFSETQRNKGNFPGRFSGRQFSNSRSEMNVSTLELGDSALYLCASSPMWNTGELFFGEGSRLTVL.

The table lists this clonotype with a few counts. The limits of the CDR3 on the DNA are not certain, so only TCRdb's listed CDR3 is given. V and J are TRBV12-3 or TRBV12-4 and TRBJ1-3. The CDR3 comprises 16 residues, both ends counted. This CDR3 is CASSFLAGLSGNTIYF.

This sequence joins TRBV4-2 and TRBJ2-7; 11 positions match TRBD2. The germline V gene has CDR1 LGHNA and CDR2 YNFKEQ. V dropped 1 base and J dropped 7; count of bases not matched to a gene: 9. The length of the CDR3 is 16 residues. DNA of the CDR3: TGTGCCAGCAGCCAAGCGAATCTAGCGGGAGGACGGGAGCAGTACTTC. Its translation: CASSQANLAGGREQYF.

The V and J genes are TRBV5-1 and TRBJ2-1, with D unclear. CDR3 length: 16 amino acids. Trimming pared 4 bases from V and 7 bases from J, leaving 21 bases between. Germline V lookup: CDR1 SGHRS, CDR2 YFSETQ. The CDR3 region has the DNA TGCGCCAGCAGCCCGTCCCTTGGTACGGGCCGAAATGAGCAGTTCTTC. It yields the protein CASSPSLGTGRNEQFF.

This clonotype was found many times. This rearrangement joins TRBV5-1 to TRBJ2-2; TRBD2 matches at 7 bases. This CDR3 is built from 16 residues. Germline V lookup: CDR1 SGHRS, CDR2 YFSETQ. The J segment lost 0 bases and the V segment lost 6 bases, leaving 8 bases of the junction unmatched. The CDR3 loop reads CASTVSSGTNTGELFF. CDR3 nucleotides: TGCGCCAGCACAGTATCGAGCGGGACGAACACCGGGGAGCTGTTTTTT.

This clonotype has ten or more counts. The chain combines TRBV28 with TRBJ2-7, with D perhaps TRBD1 (6 bases). In germline, CDR1 is MDHEN, CDR2 SYDVKM. V shed 3 bases and J shed 0 bases, with 12 bases lying between them. The CDR3 runs to 15 residues. The CDR3 loop is CASSLGAGDSYEQYF. The CDR3 coding sequence is TGTGCCAGCAGTTTGGGGGCTGGGGACTCCTACGAGCAGTACTTC.

The chain employs TRBV6-5 and TRBJ1-1, with 12 nucleotides matching TRBD1. This CDR3 contains 16 residues. Trimming took 4 bases from V and 6 from J; bases not matched to a gene: 9. The germline V gene has CDR1 MNHEY and CDR2 SVGAGI. The CDR3 reads CASSSARDRGRPEAFF. The CDR3, as DNA: TGTGCCAGCAGTTCCGCCCGGGACAGGGGGCGTCCTGAAGCTTTCTTT.